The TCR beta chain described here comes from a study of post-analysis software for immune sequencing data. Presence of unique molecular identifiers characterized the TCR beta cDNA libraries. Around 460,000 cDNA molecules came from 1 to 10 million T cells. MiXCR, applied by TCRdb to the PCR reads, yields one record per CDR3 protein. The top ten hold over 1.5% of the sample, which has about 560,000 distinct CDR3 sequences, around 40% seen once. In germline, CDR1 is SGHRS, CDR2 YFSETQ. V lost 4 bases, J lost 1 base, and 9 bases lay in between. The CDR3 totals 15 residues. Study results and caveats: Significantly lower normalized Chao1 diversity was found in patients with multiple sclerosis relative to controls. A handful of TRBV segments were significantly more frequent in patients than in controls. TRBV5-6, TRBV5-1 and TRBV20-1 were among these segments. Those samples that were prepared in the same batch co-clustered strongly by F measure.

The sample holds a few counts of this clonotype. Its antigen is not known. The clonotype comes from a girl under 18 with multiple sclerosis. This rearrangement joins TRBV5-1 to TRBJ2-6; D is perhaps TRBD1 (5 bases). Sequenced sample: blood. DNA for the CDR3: TGCGCCAGCAGCCCGACAGCTTCTGGGGCCAACGTCCTGACTTTC. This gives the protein CASSPTASGANVLTF.